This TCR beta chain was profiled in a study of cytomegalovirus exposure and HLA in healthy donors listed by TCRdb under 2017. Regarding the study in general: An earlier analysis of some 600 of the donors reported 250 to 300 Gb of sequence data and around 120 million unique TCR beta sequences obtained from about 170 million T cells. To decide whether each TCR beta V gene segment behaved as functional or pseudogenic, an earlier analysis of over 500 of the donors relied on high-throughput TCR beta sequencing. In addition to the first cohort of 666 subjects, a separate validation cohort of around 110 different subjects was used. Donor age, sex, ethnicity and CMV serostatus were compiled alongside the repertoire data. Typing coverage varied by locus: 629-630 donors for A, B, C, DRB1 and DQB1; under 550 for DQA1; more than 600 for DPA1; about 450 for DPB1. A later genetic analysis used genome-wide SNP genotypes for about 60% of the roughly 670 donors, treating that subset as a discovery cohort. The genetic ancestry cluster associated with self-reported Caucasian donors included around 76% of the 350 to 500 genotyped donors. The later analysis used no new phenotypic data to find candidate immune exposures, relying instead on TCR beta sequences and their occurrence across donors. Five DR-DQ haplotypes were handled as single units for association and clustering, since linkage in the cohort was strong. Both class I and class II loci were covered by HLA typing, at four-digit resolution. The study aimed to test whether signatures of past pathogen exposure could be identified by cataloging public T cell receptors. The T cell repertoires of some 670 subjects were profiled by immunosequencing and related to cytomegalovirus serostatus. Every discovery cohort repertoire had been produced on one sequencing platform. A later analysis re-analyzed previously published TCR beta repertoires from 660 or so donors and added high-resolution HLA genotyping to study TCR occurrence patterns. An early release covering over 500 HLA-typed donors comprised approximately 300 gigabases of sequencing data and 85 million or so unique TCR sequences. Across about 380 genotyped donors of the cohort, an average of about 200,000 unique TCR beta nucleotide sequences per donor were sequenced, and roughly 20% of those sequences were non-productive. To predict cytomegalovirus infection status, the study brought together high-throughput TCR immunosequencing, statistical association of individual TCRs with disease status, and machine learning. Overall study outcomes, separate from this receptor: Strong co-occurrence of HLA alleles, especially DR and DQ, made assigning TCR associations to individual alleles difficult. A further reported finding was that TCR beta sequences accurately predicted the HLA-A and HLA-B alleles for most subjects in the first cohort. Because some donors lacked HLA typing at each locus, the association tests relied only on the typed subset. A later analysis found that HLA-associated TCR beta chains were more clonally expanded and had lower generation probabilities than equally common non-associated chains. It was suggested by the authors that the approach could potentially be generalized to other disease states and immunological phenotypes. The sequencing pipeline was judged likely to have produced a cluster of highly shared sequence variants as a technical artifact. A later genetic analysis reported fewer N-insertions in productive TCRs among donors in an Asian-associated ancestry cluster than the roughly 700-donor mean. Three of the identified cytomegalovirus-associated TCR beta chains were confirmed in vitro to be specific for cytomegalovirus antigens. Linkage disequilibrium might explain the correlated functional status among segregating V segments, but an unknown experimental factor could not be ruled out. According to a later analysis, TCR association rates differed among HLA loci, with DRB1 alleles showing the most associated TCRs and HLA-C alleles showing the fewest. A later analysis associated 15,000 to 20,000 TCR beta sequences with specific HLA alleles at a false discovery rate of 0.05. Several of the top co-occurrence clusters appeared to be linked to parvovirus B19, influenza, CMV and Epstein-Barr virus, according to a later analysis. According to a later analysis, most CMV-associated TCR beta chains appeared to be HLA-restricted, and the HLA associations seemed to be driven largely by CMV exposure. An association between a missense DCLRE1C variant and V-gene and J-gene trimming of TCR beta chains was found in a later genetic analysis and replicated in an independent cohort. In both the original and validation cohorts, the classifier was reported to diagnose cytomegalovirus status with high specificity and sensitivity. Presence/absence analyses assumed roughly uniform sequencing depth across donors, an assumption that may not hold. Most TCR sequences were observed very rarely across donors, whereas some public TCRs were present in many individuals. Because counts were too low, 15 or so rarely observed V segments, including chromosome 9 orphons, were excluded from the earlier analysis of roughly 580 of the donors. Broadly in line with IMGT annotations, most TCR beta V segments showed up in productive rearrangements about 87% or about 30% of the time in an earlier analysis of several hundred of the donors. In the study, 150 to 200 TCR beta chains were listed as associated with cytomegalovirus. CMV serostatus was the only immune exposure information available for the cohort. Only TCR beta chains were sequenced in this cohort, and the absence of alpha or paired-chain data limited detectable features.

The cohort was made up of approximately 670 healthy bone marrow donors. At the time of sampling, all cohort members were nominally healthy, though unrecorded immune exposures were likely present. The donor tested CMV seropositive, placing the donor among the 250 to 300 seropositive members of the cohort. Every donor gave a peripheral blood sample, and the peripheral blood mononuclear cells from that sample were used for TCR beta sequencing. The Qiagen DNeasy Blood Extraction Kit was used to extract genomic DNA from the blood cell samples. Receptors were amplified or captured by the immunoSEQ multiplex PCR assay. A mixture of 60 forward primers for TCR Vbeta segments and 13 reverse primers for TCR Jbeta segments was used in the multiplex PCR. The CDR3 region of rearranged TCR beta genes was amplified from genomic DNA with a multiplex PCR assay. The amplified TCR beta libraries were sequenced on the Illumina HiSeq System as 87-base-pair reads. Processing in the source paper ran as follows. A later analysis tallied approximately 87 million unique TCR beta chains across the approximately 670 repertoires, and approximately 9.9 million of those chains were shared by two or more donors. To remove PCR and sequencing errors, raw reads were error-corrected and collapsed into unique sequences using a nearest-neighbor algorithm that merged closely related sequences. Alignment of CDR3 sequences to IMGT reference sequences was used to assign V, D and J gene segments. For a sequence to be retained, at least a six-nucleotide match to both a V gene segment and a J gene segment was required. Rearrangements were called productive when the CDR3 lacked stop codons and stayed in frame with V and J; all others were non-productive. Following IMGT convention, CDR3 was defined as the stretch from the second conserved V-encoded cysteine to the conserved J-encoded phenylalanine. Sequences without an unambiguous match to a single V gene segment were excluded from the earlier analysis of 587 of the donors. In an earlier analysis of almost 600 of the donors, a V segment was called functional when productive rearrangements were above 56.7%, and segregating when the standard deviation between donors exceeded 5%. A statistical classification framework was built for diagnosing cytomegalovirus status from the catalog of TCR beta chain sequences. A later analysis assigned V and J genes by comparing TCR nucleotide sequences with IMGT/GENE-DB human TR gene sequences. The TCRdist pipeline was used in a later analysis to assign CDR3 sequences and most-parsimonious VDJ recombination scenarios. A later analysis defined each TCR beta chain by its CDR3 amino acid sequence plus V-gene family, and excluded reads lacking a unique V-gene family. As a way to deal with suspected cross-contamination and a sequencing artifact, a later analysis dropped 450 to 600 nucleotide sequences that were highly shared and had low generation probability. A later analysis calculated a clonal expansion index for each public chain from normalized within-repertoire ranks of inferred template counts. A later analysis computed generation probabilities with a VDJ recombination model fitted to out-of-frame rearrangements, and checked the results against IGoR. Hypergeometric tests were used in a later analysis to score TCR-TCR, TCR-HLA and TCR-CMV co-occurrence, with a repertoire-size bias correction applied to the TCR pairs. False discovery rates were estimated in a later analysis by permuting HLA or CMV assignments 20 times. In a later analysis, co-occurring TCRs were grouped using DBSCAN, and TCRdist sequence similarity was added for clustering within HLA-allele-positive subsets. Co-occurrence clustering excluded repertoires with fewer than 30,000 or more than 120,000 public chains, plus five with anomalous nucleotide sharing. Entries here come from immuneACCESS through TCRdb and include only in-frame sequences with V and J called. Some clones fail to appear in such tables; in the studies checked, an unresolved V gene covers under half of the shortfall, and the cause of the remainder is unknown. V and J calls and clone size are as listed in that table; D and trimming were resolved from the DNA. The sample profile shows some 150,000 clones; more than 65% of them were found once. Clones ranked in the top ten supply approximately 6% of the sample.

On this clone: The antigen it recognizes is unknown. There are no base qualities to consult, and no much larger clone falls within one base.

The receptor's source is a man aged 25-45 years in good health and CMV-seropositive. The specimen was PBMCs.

The CDR3 protein is CASSSGTGFLPTDTQYF. The DNA is TGTGCCAGCAGCTCCGGGACAGGTTTTTTACCCACAGATACGCAGTATTTT. The chain was built from TRBV11-2 and TRBJ2-3; 8 central nucleotides agree with TRBD1. Taken from the germline V gene, the CDR1 and CDR2 loops are SGHAT and FQNNGV. From cysteine to phenylalanine, the CDR3 is 17 amino acids long. This entry keeps only the CDR3 DNA: 51 bases, framed from base 1. V has 4 bases trimmed and J has 2 bases trimmed; junction bases matching no gene number 11.